This is a list of T cell receptor beta chains from one sample in a study of CD8 T cells in ankylosing spondylitis. Via MiXCR, TCRdb re-called the 5' RACE reads, giving one row per CDR3 protein. Among about 140,000 distinct CDR3 sequences listed, approximately 8.4% were seen once. The sample was synovial fluid, either unsorted or a sorted T cell fraction (not recorded which). The receptors were gathered from a male donor with ankylosing spondylitis. Each CDR3 is given with its conserved first and last residue. The D gene is left open where the match is weak. Clone size is given for some rows only: seen once, a few or many times, or a class if the clone is expanded.

j_call | v_call | d_call | cdr3_length | clone_size | cdr3_nt | cdr3_aa
TRBJ2-1 | TRBV2 | TRBD1 | 18 | - | TGTGCCAGCAGTGAAGCCGGGAGGGGGGACAGGGGCTACAATGAGCAGTTCTTC | CASSEAGRGDRGYNEQFF
TRBJ2-5 | TRBV2 | - | 15 | many | TGTGCCAGCAGTGAGCGCGGCAGCTCTAGGGAGACCCAGTACTTC | CASSERGSSRETQYF
TRBJ1-2 | TRBV10-2 | TRBD1 | 13 | many | TGCGCCAGCAGCCGACAGGGGGCATATGGCTACACCTTC | CASSRQGAYGYTF
TRBJ2-1 | TRBV5-6 | TRBD2 | 15 | few | TGTGCCAGCAGCTTGCCCGGGACTAAGGACAATGAGCAGTTCTTC | CASSLPGTKDNEQFF
TRBJ2-4 | TRBV7-2 | - | 15 | - | TGTGCCAGCAGCTTCACCGCAGGGCCCGAAAACATTCAGTACTTC | CASSFTAGPENIQYF
TRBJ2-7 | TRBV3-1 | - | 16 | - | TGTGCCAGCAGCCGGTTCGGGAGGGGGCGCGACTACGAGCAGTACTTC | CASSRFGRGRDYEQYF
TRBJ1-2 | TRBV9 | TRBD1 | 15 | few | TGTGCCAGCAGCCCCCGACAGGGGCCTTATTATGGCTACACCTTC | CASSPRQGPYYGYTF
TRBJ2-1 | TRBV3-1 | - | 16 | - | TGTGCCAGCAGCCTCAGGGGGGCAGGCGGTAACGATGAGCAGTTCTTC | CASSLRGAGGNDEQFF
TRBJ1-2 | TRBV20-1 | TRBD1 | 13 | few | TGCAGTGCTTGGACAGGTCTCGGCTATGGCTACACCTTC | CSAWTGLGYGYTF
TRBJ2-3 | TRBV5-6 | - | 16 | few | TGTGCCAGCAGCTTGGGGGGCGGCCTTAGCACAGATACGCAGTATTTT | CASSLGGGLSTDTQYF
TRBJ2-3 | TRBV7-2 | - | 16 | - | TGTGCCAGCAGCTTAAGAGGACTGCTGGGGCCAGATACGCAGTATTTT | CASSLRGLLGPDTQYF
TRBJ2-2 | TRBV27 | - | 16 | - | TGTGCCAGCAGCACTGGATCTGGGGGGCGCACCGGGGAGCTGTTTTTT | CASSTGSGGRTGELFF
TRBJ1-6 | TRBV6-1 | - | 12 | many | TGTGCCAGCAGTGTATCTGGGCCCACCCTCCACTTT | CASSVSGPTLHF
TRBJ1-5 | TRBV27 | - | 20 | many | TGTGCCAGCAGTTTCGCGGGATGGCAGGGGCGCCTTTTTAGCAATCAGCCCCAGCATTTT | CASSFAGWQGRLFSNQPQHF
TRBJ2-1 | TRBV29-1 | - | 13 | many | TGCAGCGTTGTCTCTTGGTCAGGGACTGAGCAGTTCTTC | CSVVSWSGTEQFF
TRBJ2-7 | TRBV7-2 | - | 14 | many | TGTGCCAGCAGCTTAGATATGGGGGTCTACGAGCAGTACTTC | CASSLDMGVYEQYF
TRBJ1-6 | TRBV2 | - | 15 | few | TGTGCCAGACAGGGACTGATGAACTATAATTCACCCCTCCACTTT | CARQGLMNYNSPLHF
TRBJ1-5 | TRBV5-1 | TRBD1 | 14 | many | TGCGCCAGCAGCCCGACAGGGACGGATCAGCCCCAGCATTTT | CASSPTGTDQPQHF
TRBJ1-5 | TRBV20-1 | - | 15 | many | TGCAGTGCCCTTTCGGCAGGGGCCCTCAATCAGCCCCAGCATTTT | CSALSAGALNQPQHF
TRBJ1-1 | TRBV2 | - | 12 | many | TGTGCCAGCAGTGACGCGAACACTGAAGCTTTCTTT | CASSDANTEAFF
TRBJ2-1 | TRBV14 | - | 17 | many | TGTGCCAGCAGCCGGATTGCCAACCGGGGGCACTACAATGAGCAGTTCTTC | CASSRIANRGHYNEQFF
TRBJ1-5 | TRBV6-5 | - | 14 | few | TGTGCCAGCAGTTACGGCACAATCAATCAGCCCCAGCATTTT | CASSYGTINQPQHF
TRBJ1-2 | TRBV29-1 | - | 12 | few | TGCAGCGTTGAAGGTGGAGGCCCCGGCTACACCTTC | CSVEGGGPGYTF
TRBJ2-7 | TRBV20-1 | TRBD2 | 14 | few | TGCAGTGCTAGACCTAGCGGGGGGGCAAGAGAGCAGTACTTC | CSARPSGGAREQYF
TRBJ1-4 | TRBV6-1 | - | 12 | many | TGTGCCAGCAGGCAGACCCTGGAAAAACTGTTTTTT | CASRQTLEKLFF
TRBJ1-6 | TRBV6-1 | TRBD1 | 14 | few | TGTGCCAGCAGTGGGACAGGGGGGAATTCACCCCTCCACTTT | CASSGTGGNSPLHF
TRBJ2-2 | TRBV10-2 | - | 14 | once | TGCGCCAGCAGTACAGGACCCAACACCGGGGAGCTGTTTTTT | CASSTGPNTGELFF
TRBJ1-2 | TRBV7-9 | - | 13 | - | TGTGCCAGCAGCTTCGGGTCTCAGCGAGGGGGCACCTTC | CASSFGSQRGGTF
TRBJ1-1 | TRBV6-2/TRBV6-3 | - | 14 | many | TGTGCCAGCAGGCTCGAATGGGGACGTACTGAAGCTTTCTTT | CASRLEWGRTEAFF
TRBJ1-3 | TRBV3-1 | - | 13 | - | TGTGCCAGCAGCCACAGATCTGGAAACACCATATATTTT | CASSHRSGNTIYF
TRBJ2-7 | TRBV7-2 | - | 12 | many | TGTGCCAGCAGCTTCCTAGGAACAGAGCAGTACTTC | CASSFLGTEQYF
TRBJ1-5 | TRBV4-1 | - | 15 | - | TGCGCCAGCAGCTGGAACCGGGGTGGGGATCAGCCCCAGCATTTT | CASSWNRGGDQPQHF
TRBJ2-1 | TRBV15 | - | 16 | many | TGTGCCACCAGCAGAGATTGGGGGACTTGGGGGAATGAGCAGTTCTTC | CATSRDWGTWGNEQFF
TRBJ2-3 | TRBV12-3/TRBV12-4 | - | 16 | many | TGTGCCAGCAGTCTCGGATCGGCCTATTCCGGCGATACGCAGTATTTT | CASSLGSAYSGDTQYF
TRBJ1-4 | TRBV4-1 | - | 17 | - | TGCGCCAGCAGCCAAGAAGGAATCGGCAGTGAGAATGAAAAACTGTTTTTT | CASSQEGIGSENEKLFF
TRBJ1-2 | TRBV2 | - | 11 | few | TGTGCCAGCAGTGTGTTTAGCAGCTACACCTTC | CASSVFSSYTF
TRBJ1-5 | TRBV4-2 | - | 12 | many | TGTGCCAGCAGCCGGACCAATCAGCCCCAGCATTTT | CASSRTNQPQHF
TRBJ2-1 | TRBV11-3 | - | 14 | many | TGTGCCAGCAGCTTATCCTGGGAGACGGGTGAGCAGTTCTTC | CASSLSWETGEQFF
TRBJ2-5 | TRBV7-7 | - | 14 | - | TGTGCTAGCAGCTTGGCCTATGGGCCAGAGACCCAGTACTTC | CASSLAYGPETQYF
TRBJ2-4 | TRBV11-2 | TRBD1 | 13 | - | TGTGCCAGCAGCACCGACAGGGGAAACATTCAGTACTTC | CASSTDRGNIQYF
TRBJ2-7 | TRBV11-2 | TRBD2 | 15 | few | TGTGCCAGCAGCCGGACTAGCGGGAGCTCCTACGAGCAGTACTTC | CASSRTSGSSYEQYF
TRBJ2-7 | TRBV4-3 | - | 15 | - | TGCGCCAGCAGCCAAGATTGGGTGAACAGCTACGAGCAGTACTTC | CASSQDWVNSYEQYF
TRBJ1-2 | TRBV11-2 | - | 14 | many | TGTGCCAGCAGCCCCAACGGTTATGGCTATGGCTACACCTTC | CASSPNGYGYGYTF
TRBJ1-1 | TRBV7-2 | - | 13 | - | TGTGCCAGCAGCCCCCTCCGGAACACTGAAGCTTTCTTT | CASSPLRNTEAFF
TRBJ2-3 | TRBV20-1 | TRBD2 | 16 | few | TGCAGTGCCGTAGGGATAGCGGGAGTAGACACAGATACGCAGTATTTT | CSAVGIAGVDTDTQYF
TRBJ1-2 | TRBV6-5 | - | 15 | many | TGTGCCAGCAGTTACTCTCCCCAGGGGCCCTATGGCTACACCTTC | CASSYSPQGPYGYTF
TRBJ1-2 | TRBV28 | - | 20 | many | TGTGCCAGCAGTTTATGGGGTCGTCGGGGGCGGATGGAGGACAACTATGGCTACACCTTC | CASSLWGRRGRMEDNYGYTF
TRBJ1-6 | TRBV6-1 | - | 13 | many | TGTGCCAGCAGTCGCGTTAGAAATTCACCCCTCCACTTT | CASSRVRNSPLHF
TRBJ2-1 | TRBV20-1 | TRBD2 | 16 | few | TGCAGTGCCACCCCAGGGACTAGCGGGAGTTACAATGAGCAGTTCTTC | CSATPGTSGSYNEQFF
TRBJ1-5 | TRBV12-3/TRBV12-4 | TRBD1 | 14 | few | TGTGCCAGCAGTCCCGGACAGGGGGCACAGCCCCAGCATTTT | CASSPGQGAQPQHF
TRBJ1-6 | TRBV4-2 | - | 16 | many | TGTGCCAGCAGCCAGCCCGGACAGCCCTATAATTCACCCCTCCACTTT | CASSQPGQPYNSPLHF
TRBJ1-5 | TRBV6-2/TRBV6-3 | - | 15 | many | TGTGCCAGCAGCCCCGCGACAGGTCCTAGTCAGCCCCAGCATTTT | CASSPATGPSQPQHF
TRBJ2-7 | TRBV27 | - | 14 | many | TGTGCCAGCAGTATGTTGGGAATGTCCTACGAGCAGTACTTC | CASSMLGMSYEQYF
TRBJ2-3 | TRBV12-3/TRBV12-4 | - | 15 | many | TGTGCCAGCAGTCCCGGGGGACAGTACACAGATACGCAGTATTTT | CASSPGGQYTDTQYF
TRBJ2-1 | TRBV20-1 | TRBD2 | 15 | many | TGCAGTGCTAGGACTAGCGGGAGGATGTACAATGAGCAGTTCTTC | CSARTSGRMYNEQFF
TRBJ1-6 | TRBV20-1 | - | 14 | few | TGCAGTGCCAAACGGCCCGAGTATAATTCACCCCTCCACTTT | CSAKRPEYNSPLHF
TRBJ2-2 | TRBV6-6 | - | 13 | many | TGTGCCAGCAGGACAGGAGCCACCGGGGAGCTGTTTTTT | CASRTGATGELFF
TRBJ1-1 | TRBV19 | - | 14 | many | TGTGCCAGTAACCATCAGGGGATGAACACTGAAGCTTTCTTT | CASNHQGMNTEAFF
TRBJ1-4 | TRBV7-2 | - | 14 | few | TGTGCCAGCAGCCAGGGGTCTACAGGGGAAAAACTGTTTTTT | CASSQGSTGEKLFF